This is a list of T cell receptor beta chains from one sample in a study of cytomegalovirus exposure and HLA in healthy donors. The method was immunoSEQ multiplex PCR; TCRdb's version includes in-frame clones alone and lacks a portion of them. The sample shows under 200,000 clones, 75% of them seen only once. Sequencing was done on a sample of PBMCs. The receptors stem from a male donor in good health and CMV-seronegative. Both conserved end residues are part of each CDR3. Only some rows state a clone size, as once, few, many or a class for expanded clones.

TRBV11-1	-	CASSLTGDLQETQYF
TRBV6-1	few	CASSATSGAGTGELFF
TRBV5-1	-	CASSAGNNSPLHF
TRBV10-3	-	CAISGRDQETQYF
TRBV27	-	CASSSRQSSSYEQYF
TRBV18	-	CASSPASSYEQYF
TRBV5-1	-	CASSQNLAGAGELFF
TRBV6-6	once	CASIPGGADYGYTF
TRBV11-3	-	CASSLAAGLGRSDTQYF
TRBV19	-	CASSTGGSNYGYTF
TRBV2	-	CASSGTGGGYTF
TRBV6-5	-	CASAVLTRENEQYF
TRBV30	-	CAWRRGDRMNSPLHF
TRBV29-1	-	CSVTQGAIDTQYF
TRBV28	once	CASSLTGVKTQYF
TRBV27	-	CASSFIQAPSDTQYF
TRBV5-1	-	CASSYNSNQPQHF
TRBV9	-	CASSVDGASYNEQFF
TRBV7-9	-	CASSPTGNYGYTF
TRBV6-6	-	CASILPESGGNQPQHF
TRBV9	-	CASSLRDRGTYEQYF
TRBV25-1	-	CASSLETQYF
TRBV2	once	CASSGGGVGSNYYGYTF
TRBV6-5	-	CASTDRSDYEQYF
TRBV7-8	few	CASSRLSGDSTDTQYF
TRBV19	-	CASSISRGGTEAFF
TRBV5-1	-	CASSVTLAGGRDEQFF
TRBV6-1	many	CASSEELAGPYEQYF
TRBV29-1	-	CSAAGGVVTDTQYF
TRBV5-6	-	CASSHPGHFYYGYTF
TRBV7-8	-	CASSTVGGSYNEQFF
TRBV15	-	CATSEGLAGPHRTDTQYF
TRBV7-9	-	CASSPTQGFYEQYF
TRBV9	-	CASSASSGRAYEQYF
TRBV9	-	CASSANAGTSADTQYF
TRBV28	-	CASSLEGALYQETQYF
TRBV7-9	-	CASSLELRGYEQYF
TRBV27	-	CASSSPLTPLTQYF
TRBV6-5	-	CASSYSSLAAGREQYF
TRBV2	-	CASSDSNYGYTF
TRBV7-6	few	CASSLTSGATDTQYF
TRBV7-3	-	CASSQTVRETQYF
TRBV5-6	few	CASSLVTSGRGNTEAFF
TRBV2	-	CASTLEEEIGELFF
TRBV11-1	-	CASSTRTVNRKDNEQFF
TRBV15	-	CATSKDRGTNEKLFF
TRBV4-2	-	CASGGLPGQGAVAKNIQYF